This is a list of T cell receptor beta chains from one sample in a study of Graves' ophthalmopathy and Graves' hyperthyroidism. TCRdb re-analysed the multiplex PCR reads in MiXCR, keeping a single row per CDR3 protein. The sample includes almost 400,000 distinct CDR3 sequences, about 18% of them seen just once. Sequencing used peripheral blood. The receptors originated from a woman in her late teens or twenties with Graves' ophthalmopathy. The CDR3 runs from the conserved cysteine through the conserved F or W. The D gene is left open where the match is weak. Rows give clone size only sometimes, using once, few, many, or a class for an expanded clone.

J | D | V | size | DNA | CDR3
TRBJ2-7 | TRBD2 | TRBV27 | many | TGTGCCAGCTCTATGGGACTAGCGATCCCCTACGAGCAGTACTTC | CASSMGLAIPYEQYF
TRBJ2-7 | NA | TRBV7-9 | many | TGTGCCAGCAGCTTAGACAGAATTAGCGAGCAGTACTTC | CASSLDRISEQYF
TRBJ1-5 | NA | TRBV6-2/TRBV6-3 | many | TGTGCCAGCAGCGGGACACTTAGCAATCAGCCCCAGCATTTT | CASSGTLSNQPQHF
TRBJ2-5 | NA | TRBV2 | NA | TGTGCCAGCAGGAGGTTTTCACAAGAGGCCCAGTACTTC | CASRRFSQEAQYF
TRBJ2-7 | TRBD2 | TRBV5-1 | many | TGCGCCAGCAGCCCTGAGCAGGGACTAGTTAACCACGAGCAGTACTTC | CASSPEQGLVNHEQYF
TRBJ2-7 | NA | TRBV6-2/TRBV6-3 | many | TGTGCCAGCAGTAGCAGGTCGGCAAGACCCTACGAGCAGTACTTC | CASSSRSARPYEQYF
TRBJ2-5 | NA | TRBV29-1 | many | TGCAGCGTTGTAAGTCCGTACCAAGAGACCCAGTACTTC | CSVVSPYQETQYF
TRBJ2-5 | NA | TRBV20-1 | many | TGCAGTGCTAGCTCGGGTGCGCTAAGAATGCCCTTTCAAGAGACCCAGTACTTC | CSASSGALRMPFQETQYF
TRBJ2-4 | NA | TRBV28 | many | TGTGCCAGCCTTTCCCCAACTCTAGCCAAAAACATTCAGTACTTC | CASLSPTLAKNIQYF
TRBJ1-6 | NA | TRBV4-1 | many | TGCGCCAGCAGCCAAGAGTGGGACGGATATAATTCACCCCTCCACTTT | CASSQEWDGYNSPLHF
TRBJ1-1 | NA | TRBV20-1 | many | TGCAGTGCTAGGGATTTTAGGACGGTGAACACTGAAGCTTTCTTT | CSARDFRTVNTEAFF
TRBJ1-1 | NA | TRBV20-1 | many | TGCAGTGCAAAGGGACGGTGGAACACTGAAGCTTTCTTT | CSAKGRWNTEAFF
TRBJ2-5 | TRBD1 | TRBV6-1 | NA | TGTGCCAGCACCACGACAGGGGGCTTTTCAGAGACCCAGTACTTC | CASTTTGGFSETQYF
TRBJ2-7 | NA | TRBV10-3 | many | TGTGCCATCAGTGAGGCCCAACTGACACCTGGGGAGCAGTACTTC | CAISEAQLTPGEQYF
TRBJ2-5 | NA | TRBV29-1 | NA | TGCAGCGTTGGCGGAGGGGAGGAGACCCAGTACTTC | CSVGGGEETQYF
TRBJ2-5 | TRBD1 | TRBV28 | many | TGTGCCAGCGAAAAAAGGGACAGGATGGTGGAGACCCAGTACTTC | CASEKRDRMVETQYF
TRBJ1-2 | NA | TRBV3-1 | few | TGTGCCAGCGCCCCACAGACTCTTAACTATGGCTACACCTTC | CASAPQTLNYGYTF
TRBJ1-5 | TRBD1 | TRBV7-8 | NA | TGTGCCAGCAGTCGTGACAGGGGTCGGAATCAGCCCCAGCATTTT | CASSRDRGRNQPQHF
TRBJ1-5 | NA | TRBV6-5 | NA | TGTGCCAGCAGTTACGGCCAAAATCAGCCCCAGCATTTT | CASSYGQNQPQHF
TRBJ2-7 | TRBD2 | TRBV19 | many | TGTGCCAGCCGGGACTATGTTGACGAGCAGTACTTC | CASRDYVDEQYF
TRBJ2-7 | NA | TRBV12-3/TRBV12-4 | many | TGTGCCAGCAGTTCCCAACAGGGCCCCTACGAGCAGTACTTC | CASSSQQGPYEQYF
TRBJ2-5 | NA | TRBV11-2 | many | TGTGCCAGCAGCTTGGGACTGGAAAAAGAGACCCAGTACTTC | CASSLGLEKETQYF
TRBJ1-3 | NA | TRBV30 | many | TGTGCCTGGAGTAACGTGGAAGGGTCAGGCCCTTTAGGAGGAAACACCATATATTTT | CAWSNVEGSGPLGGNTIYF
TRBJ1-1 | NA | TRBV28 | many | TGTGCCAGCACCCCCCCAGGGACCCTGAACACTGAAGCTTTCTTT | CASTPPGTLNTEAFF
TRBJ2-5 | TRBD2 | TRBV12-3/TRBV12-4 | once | TGTGCCAGCAGTGAAGGGACTAGCGGGATGGAGACCCAGTACTTC | CASSEGTSGMETQYF
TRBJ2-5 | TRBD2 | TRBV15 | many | TGTGCCACCAGCAGAGATCTAGCGGGAGAGGAGACCCAGTACTTC | CATSRDLAGEETQYF
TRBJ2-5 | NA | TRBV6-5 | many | TGTGCCAGCAGTTCAAACAATTTCCAAGAGACCCAGTACTTC | CASSSNNFQETQYF
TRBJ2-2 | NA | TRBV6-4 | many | TGTGCCAGCTCCTGGGGGGGGGCCTGGCTGGAGACCGGGGAGCTGTTTTTT | CASSWGGAWLETGELFF
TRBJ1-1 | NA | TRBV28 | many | TGTGCCAGCAGCCATTCCGAAGCTTTCTTT | CASSHSEAFF
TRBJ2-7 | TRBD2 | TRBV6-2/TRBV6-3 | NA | TGTGCCACCGGGACTAGCGGCCTCTACGAGCAGTACTTC | CATGTSGLYEQYF
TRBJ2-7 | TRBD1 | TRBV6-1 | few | TGTGCCAGCAGTGAAGTTGGGACAGCCTTCTTTTGGACCTACGAGCAGTACTTC | CASSEVGTAFFWTYEQYF
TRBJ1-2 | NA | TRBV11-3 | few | TGTGCCAGCAGCTTACGAGCAGATACCTCCTATGGCTACACCTTC | CASSLRADTSYGYTF
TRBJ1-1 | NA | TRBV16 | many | TGTGCCAGCAGCCAGCCGACAGAGTACACTGAAGCTTTCTTT | CASSQPTEYTEAFF
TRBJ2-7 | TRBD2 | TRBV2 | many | TGTGCCAGCAGTGGGACTAGCGGGAGTGGAGCCTACGAGCAGTACTTC | CASSGTSGSGAYEQYF
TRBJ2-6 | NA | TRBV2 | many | TGTGCCAGCAATGGGGCCAACGTCCTGACTTTC | CASNGANVLTF
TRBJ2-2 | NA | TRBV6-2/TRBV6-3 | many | TGTGCCAGCGGGAGGCCAAAGAAGGCCGGGGAGCTGTTTTTT | CASGRPKKAGELFF
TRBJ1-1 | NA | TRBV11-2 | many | TGTGCCAGCAGCTTAGACGTCGTAGGGCGTAACACTGAAGCTTTCTTT | CASSLDVVGRNTEAFF
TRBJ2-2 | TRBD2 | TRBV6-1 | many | TGTGCCAGCAACGGACTAGCCGGGGAGCTGTTTTTT | CASNGLAGELFF
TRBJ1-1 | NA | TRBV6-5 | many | TGTGCCAGCAGAAAACAAGAGAACACTGAAGCTTTCTTT | CASRKQENTEAFF